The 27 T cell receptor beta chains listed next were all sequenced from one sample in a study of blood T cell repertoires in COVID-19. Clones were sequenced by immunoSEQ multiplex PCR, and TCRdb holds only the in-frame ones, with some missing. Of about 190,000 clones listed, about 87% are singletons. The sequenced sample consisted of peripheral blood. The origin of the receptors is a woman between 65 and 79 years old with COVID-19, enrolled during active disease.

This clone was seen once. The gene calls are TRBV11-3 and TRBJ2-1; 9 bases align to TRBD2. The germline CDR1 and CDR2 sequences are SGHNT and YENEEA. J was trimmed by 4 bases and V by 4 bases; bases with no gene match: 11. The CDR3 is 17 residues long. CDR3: CASSSRGTSTPYNEQFF. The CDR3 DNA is TGTGCCAGCAGCTCGAGGGGGACTAGCACGCCATACAATGAGCAGTTCTTC. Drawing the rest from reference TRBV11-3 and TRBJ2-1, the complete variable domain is EAGVVQSPRYKIIEKKQPVAFWCNPISGHNTLYWYLQNLGQGPELLIRYENEEAVDDSQLPKDRFSAERLKGVDSTLKIQPAELGDSAVYLCASSSRGTSTPYNEQFFGPGTRLTVL.

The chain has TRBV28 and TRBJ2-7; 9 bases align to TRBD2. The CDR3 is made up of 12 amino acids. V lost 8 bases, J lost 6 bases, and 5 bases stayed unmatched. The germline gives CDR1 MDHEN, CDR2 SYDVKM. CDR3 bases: TGTGCCAGCGGTCTAGCGGGAATCGAGCAGTACTTC. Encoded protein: CASGLAGIEQYF.

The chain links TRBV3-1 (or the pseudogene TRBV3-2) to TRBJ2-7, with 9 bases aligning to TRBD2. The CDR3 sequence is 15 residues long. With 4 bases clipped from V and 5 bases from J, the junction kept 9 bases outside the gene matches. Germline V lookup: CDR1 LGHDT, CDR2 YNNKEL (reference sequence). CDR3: CASSLVGSGRNEQYF. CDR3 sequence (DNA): TGTGCCAGCAGCCTAGTCGGCAGCGGGAGGAACGAGCAGTACTTC.

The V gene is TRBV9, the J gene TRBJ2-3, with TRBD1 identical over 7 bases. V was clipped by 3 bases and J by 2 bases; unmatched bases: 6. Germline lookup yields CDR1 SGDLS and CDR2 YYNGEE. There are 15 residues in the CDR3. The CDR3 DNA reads TGTGCCAGCAGCGCGAAGGGACAGCTCACAGATACGCAGTATTTT. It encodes CASSAKGQLTDTQYF.

DNA for the CDR3: TGTGCCAGCAGCCAAGATGTCGGGGGAAACACTGAAGCTTTCTTT. This translates into CASSQDVGGNTEAFF. V and J are TRBV3-1 (or the pseudogene TRBV3-2) and TRBJ1-1, with a possible D match to TRBD1 (5 bases). The germline gives CDR1 LGHDT, CDR2 YNNKEL (reference sequence). V was trimmed by 0 bases and J by 2 bases, leaving 10 bases between them. The CDR3 has 15 residues.

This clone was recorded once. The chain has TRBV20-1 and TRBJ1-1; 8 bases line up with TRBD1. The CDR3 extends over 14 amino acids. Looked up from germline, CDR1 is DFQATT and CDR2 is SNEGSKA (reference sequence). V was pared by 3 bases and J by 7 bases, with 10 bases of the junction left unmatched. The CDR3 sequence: CSASLQGAQGEAFF. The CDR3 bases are TGCAGTGCTAGTTTGCAGGGGGCGCAGGGTGAAGCTTTCTTT.

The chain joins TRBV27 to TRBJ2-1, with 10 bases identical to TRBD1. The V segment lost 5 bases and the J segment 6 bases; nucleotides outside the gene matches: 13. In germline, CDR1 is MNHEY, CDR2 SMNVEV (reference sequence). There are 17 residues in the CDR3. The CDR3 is CASSPINSGTGANEQFF. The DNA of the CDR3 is TGTGCCAGCAGTCCTATTAACTCCGGGACAGGGGCCAATGAGCAGTTCTTC.

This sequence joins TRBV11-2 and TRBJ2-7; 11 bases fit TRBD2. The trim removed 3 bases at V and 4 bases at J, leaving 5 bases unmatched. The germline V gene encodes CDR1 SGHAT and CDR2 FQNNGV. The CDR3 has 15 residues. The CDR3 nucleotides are TGTGCCAGCAGCTTCTCGAGGACTAGCGGGTACGAGCAGTACTTC. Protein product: CASSFSRTSGYEQYF.

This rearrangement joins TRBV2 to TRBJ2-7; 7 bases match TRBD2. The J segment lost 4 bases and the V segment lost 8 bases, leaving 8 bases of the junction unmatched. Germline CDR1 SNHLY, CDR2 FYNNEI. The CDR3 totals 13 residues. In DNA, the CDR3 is TGTGCCAGCCAGAGCGGGATAACGTACGAGCAGTACTTC. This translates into CASQSGITYEQYF.

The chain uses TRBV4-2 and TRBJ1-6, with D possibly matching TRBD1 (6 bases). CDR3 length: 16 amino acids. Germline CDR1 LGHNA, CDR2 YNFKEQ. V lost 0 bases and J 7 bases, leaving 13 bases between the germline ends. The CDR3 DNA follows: TGTGCCAGCAGCCAAGAAGCCACAGGGCCGAATTCACCCCTCCACTTT. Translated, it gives CASSQEATGPNSPLHF.

CDR3 amino acids: CAISESTPDGKETQYF. The CDR3 DNA reads TGTGCCATCAGTGAGTCGACTCCTGACGGGAAAGAGACCCAGTACTTC. The V and J genes are TRBV10-3 and TRBJ2-5; D perhaps matches TRBD2 (5 bases). The germline V gene encodes CDR1 ENHRY and CDR2 SYGVKD. The V end lost 0 bases, the J end lost 3 bases, and 14 bases lay between the germline ends. The CDR3 is 16 residues long.

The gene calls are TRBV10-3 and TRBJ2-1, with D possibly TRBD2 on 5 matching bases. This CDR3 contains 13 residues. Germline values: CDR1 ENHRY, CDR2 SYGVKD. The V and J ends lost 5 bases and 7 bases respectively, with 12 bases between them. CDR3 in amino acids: CAISRPSRNEQFF. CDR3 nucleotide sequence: TGTGCCATCAGTCGGCCTAGCAGGAATGAGCAGTTCTTC.

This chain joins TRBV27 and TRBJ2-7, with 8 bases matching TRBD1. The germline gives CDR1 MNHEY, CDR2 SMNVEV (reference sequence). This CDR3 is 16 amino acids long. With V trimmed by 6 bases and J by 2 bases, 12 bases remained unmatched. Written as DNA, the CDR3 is TGTGCCAGCAGGGGACGATTAGGGACAGGAACCTACGAGCAGTACTTC. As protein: CASRGRLGTGTYEQYF.

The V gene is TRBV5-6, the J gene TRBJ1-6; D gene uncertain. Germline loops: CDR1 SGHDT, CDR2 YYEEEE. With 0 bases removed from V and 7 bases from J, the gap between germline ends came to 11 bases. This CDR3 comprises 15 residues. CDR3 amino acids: CASSLDPAGNSPLHF. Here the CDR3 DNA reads TGTGCCAGCAGCTTGGATCCCGCAGGAAATTCACCCCTCCACTTT. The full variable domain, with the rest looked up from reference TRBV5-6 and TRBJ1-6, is DAGVTQSPTHLIKTRGQQVTLRCSPKSGHDTVSWYQQALGQGPQFIFQYYEEEERQRGNFPDRFSGHQFPNYSSELNVNALLLGDSALYLCASSLDPAGNSPLHFGNGTRLTVT.

Written as DNA, the CDR3 is TGTGCCAGCAGTTTCCGGACACCCTACGAGCAGTACTTC. Protein sequence: CASSFRTPYEQYF. This chain links TRBV12-3 or TRBV12-4 with TRBJ2-7; D may be TRBD1 (5 bases). With 3 bases removed from V and 2 bases from J, the gap between germline ends came to 8 bases. This CDR3 has 13 amino acids.

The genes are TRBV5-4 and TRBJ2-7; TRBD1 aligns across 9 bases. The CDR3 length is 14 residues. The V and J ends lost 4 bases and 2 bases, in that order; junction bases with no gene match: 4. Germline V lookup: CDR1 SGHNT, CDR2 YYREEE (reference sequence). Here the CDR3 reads CASSPDRGTYEQYF. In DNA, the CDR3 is TGTGCCAGCAGCCCGGACAGGGGAACCTACGAGCAGTACTTC.

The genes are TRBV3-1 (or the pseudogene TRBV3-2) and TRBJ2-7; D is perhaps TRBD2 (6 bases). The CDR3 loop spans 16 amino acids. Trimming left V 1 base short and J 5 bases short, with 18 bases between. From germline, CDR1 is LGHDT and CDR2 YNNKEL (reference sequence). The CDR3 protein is CASSQAPSGAQNEQYF. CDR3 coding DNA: TGTGCCAGCAGCCAAGCCCCTTCGGGAGCCCAGAACGAGCAGTACTTC.

The CDR3 DNA is TGCGCCAGCAGCCCACCGACAGTAAAAGGTGAAGCTTTCTTT. This sequence encodes CASSPPTVKGEAFF. This chain joins TRBV5-1 and TRBJ1-1, with D possibly being TRBD1 (5 bases). The CDR3 is 14 amino acids. CDR1 is SGHRS, CDR2 YFSETQ, per germline. Trimming cost V 4 bases and J 7 bases, with 17 bases left between them. Using reference TRBV5-1 and TRBJ1-1 for the parts outside the CDR3, the full variable domain is KAGVTQTPRYLIKTRGQQVTLSCSPISGHRSVSWYQQTPGQGLQFLFEYFSETQRNKGNFPGRFSGRQFSNSRSEMNVSTLELGDSALYLCASSPPTVKGEAFFGQGTRLTVV.

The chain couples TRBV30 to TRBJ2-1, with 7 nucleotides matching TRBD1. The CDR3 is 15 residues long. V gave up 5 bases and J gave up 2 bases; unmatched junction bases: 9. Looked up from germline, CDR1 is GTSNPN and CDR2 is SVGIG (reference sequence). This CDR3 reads CAWAPGQKTYNEQFF. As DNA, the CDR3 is TGTGCCTGGGCCCCGGGACAGAAAACCTACAATGAGCAGTTCTTC. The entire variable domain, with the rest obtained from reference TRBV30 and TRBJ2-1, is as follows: SQTIHQWPATLVQPVGSPLSLECTVEGTSNPNLYWYRQAAGRGLQLLFYSVGIGQISSEVPQNLSASRPQDRQFILSSKKLLLSDSGFYLCAWAPGQKTYNEQFFGPGTRLTVL.

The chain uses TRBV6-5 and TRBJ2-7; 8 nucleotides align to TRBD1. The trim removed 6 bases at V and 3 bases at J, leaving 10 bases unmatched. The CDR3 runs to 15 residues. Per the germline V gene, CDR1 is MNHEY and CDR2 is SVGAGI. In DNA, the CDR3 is TGTGCCAGCAGGCCCGGGACAGGATTAAACTACGAGCAGTACTTC. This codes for CASRPGTGLNYEQYF.

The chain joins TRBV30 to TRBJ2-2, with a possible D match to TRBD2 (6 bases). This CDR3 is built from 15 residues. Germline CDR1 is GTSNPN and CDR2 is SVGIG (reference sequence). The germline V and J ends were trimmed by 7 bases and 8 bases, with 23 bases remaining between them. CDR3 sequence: CASFRLGGKAGELFF. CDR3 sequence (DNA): TGTGCCTCCTTCCGTCTAGGCGGGAAGGCTGGGGAGCTGTTTTTT. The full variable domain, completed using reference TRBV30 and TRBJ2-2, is SQTIHQWPATLVQPVGSPLSLECTVEGTSNPNLYWYRQAAGRGLQLLFYSVGIGQISSEVPQNLSASRPQDRQFILSSKKLLLSDSGFYLCASFRLGGKAGELFFGEGSRLTVL.

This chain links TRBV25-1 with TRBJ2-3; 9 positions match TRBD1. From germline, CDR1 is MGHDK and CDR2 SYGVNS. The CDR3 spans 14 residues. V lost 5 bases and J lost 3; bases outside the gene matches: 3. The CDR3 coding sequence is TGTGCCAGCAGTTTACAGGGGGCAACAGATACGCAGTATTTT. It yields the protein CASSLQGATDTQYF.

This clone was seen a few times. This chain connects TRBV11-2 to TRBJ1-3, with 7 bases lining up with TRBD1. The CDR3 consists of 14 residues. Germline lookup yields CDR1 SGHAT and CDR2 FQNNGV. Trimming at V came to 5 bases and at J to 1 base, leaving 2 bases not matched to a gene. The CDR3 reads CASSRQGSGNTIYF. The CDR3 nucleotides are TGTGCCAGCAGCCGACAGGGATCTGGAAACACCATATATTTT.

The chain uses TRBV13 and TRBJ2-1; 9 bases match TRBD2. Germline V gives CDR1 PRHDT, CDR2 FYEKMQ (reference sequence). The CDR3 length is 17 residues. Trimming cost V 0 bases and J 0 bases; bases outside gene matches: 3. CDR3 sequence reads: CASSLGAGGPSYNEQFF. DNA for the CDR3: TGTGCCAGCAGCTTAGGGGCGGGAGGGCCCTCCTACAATGAGCAGTTCTTC.

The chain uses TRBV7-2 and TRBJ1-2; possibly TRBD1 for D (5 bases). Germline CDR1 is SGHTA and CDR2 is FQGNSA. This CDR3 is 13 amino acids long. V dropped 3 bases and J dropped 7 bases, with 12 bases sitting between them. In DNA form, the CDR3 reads TGTGCCAGCAGCTTCGGGACTTCCGGTGGCTACACCTTC. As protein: CASSFGTSGGYTF.

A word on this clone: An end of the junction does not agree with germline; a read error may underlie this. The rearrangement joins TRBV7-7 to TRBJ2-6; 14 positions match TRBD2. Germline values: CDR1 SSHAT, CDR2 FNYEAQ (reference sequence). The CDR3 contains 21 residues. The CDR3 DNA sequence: TGTGCTAGCAGCACCGGACTAGCGGGAGGTTTTACCGTTTCTGGGGCCAACGTCCTGACTTTC. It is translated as CASSTGLAGGFTVSGANVLTF. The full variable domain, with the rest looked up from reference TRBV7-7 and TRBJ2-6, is GAGVSQSPRYKVTKRGQDVTLRCDPISSHATLYWYQQALGQGPEFLTYFNYEAQPDKSGLPSDRFSAERPEGSISTLTIQRTEQRDSAMYRCASSTGLAGGFTVSGANVLTFGAGSRLTVL.

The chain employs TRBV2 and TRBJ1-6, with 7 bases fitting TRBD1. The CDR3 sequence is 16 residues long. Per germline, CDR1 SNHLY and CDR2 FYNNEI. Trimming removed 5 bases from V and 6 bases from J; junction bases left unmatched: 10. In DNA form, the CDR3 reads TGTGCCAGCAGTCAAACTAGGGGACAGATTAATTCACCCCTCCACTTT. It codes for CASSQTRGQINSPLHF.